This T cell receptor beta chain emerged from a study of CD8+CD57+ T cells in acquired aplastic anemia. As for the study in general: DNA from sorted CD4+ and CD8+ cells averaged roughly 3.2 ug. An average of roughly 10 million reads for CD4+ cells was obtained from healthy donors.

Looked up from germline, CDR1 is LNHNV and CDR2 is YYDKDF (reference sequence). With 2 bases removed from V and 10 bases from J, the gap between germline ends came to 12 bases. The CDR3 loop spans 13 amino acids. TCR beta VDJ and CDR3 were profiled, and genomic DNA was the template. In TCRdb, the reads were re-called with MiXCR into one record per CDR3 protein. The table shows over 200,000 distinct CDR3 sequences, with approximately 57% occurring only once. General study points: Comparison of patients with controls identified 25 to 35 shared CD8+ CDR3 sequences. Patients showed no significant difference from controls in CD8+ Simpson's diversity.

A few counts support this clonotype. Antigen: not known. The specimen sequenced was sorted CD4+, CD8+, or CD8+CD57+ T cells (not recorded which) from PBMCs. This chain connects TRBV15 to TRBJ2-1; no reliable D call. This clonotype was sampled from a human donor in good health. The CDR3 protein is CATSRHSLEEQFF. The CDR3 DNA is TGTGCCACCAGCAGACACTCCCTCGAGGAGCAGTTCTTC.